Listed below are T cell receptor beta chains from one sample, sequenced in a study of cytomegalovirus exposure and HLA in healthy donors. The assay was immunoSEQ multiplex PCR, and TCRdb's table has in-frame clones only and misses some. In the table there are 150,000 to 200,000 clones, around 81% of which are singletons. The sequencing input was PBMCs. Receptors originate from a woman under 30 in good health and CMV-seropositive. The conserved cysteine and the conserved F or W are not part of the CDR3 here.

TRBJ2-7 11 TRBV28 ASSLVSGGAQY
TRBJ1-3 12 TRBV7-9 ASSLGGAGNTIY
TRBJ1-4 13 TRBV6-5 ASRRDGQDNEKLF
TRBJ1-2 14 TRBV30 AWSVRGMGVNYGYT
TRBJ2-3 11 TRBV11-2 ASSWMGADTQY
TRBJ1-2 10 TRBV29-1 SAYLGDTGYT
TRBJ2-7 8 TRBV9 ASSVDEQY
TRBJ2-7 12 TRBV5-1 ASTPTGGPYEQY
TRBJ1-2 10 TRBV9 ASSNPGFGYT
. 13 TRBV27 ASSRLPSGGYEQY
TRBJ2-1 12 TRBV27 ASSFRASYNEQF
TRBJ2-2 15 TRBV13 ASSEWDGGAHTGELF
TRBJ2-2 12 TRBV6-1 ASSGLLETGELF
TRBJ1-1 12 TRBV5-1 ASSFPTGNTEAF
TRBJ2-1 13 TRBV21-1 ASSKRRGVHNEQF
TRBJ2-5 14 TRBV18 ASSLGQGAGEETQY
TRBJ1-2 10 TRBV5-5 ASATGGYGYT
TRBJ2-2 11 TRBV2 ASQPGTTGELF
TRBJ2-2 12 TRBV5-1 ASNPAGRTGELF
TRBJ1-5 13 TRBV19 ASSIDRGSNQPQH
TRBJ2-2 12 TRBV29-1 SFLTGQNTGELF
TRBJ2-5 12 TRBV7-6 ASNQVGGQETQY
TRBJ2-7 11 TRBV6-1 ASSERDTYEQY
TRBJ1-5 12 TRBV6-1 ASSVQGSNQPQH
TRBJ2-3 14 TRBV5-5 ASSLGASVITDTQY
TRBJ2-5 12 TRBV5-1 TSSSDRRRGTQY
TRBJ2-3 8 TRBV2 ASMRDTQY
TRBJ2-3 14 TRBV2 ASSELASPFTDTQY
TRBJ2-1 10 TRBV28 ASSSRHWEQF
TRBJ1-5 11 TRBV15 ATSRELNQPQH
TRBJ2-3 9 TRBV6-6 ASTGPRRAY
TRBJ1-3 13 TRBV2 ASSVGLTSGNTIY
TRBJ2-5 9 TRBV6-7 ASSSGETQY
TRBJ1-6 15 TRBV7-9 ASSHKQLGRENSPLH
TRBJ2-7 10 TRBV30 AWKYSRLEQY
TRBJ1-1 13 TRBV7-9 ASNSWTGQNTEAF
TRBJ1-2 13 TRBV9 ASSVGVLGGYGYT
TRBJ1-5 14 TRBV4-1 ASSQGPQGSNQPQH
TRBJ2-3 14 TRBV7-2 ASSPRQGLSTDTQY
TRBJ2-3 14 TRBV5-1 ASSYPPGTSGVGPR
TRBJ2-7 12 TRBV5-6 ASSLYQGAGIEY
TRBJ1-5 13 TRBV6-5 ASRKETGIGEPQH
. 13 TRBV7-3 ASSSTSGNTGELF
TRBJ2-4 16 TRBV15 ATSREQVRGDPRNIQY
TRBJ1-2 13 TRBV7-9 ASSSDRGGDYGYT
TRBJ2-2 12 TRBV6-6 ASTLAGISGELF
TRBJ1-2 12 TRBV4-2 ASSQDSRDHGYT
TRBJ2-4 13 TRBV28 ASSLPPGQGFIQY
TRBJ2-4 15 TRBV4-2 ASSQGWLAGGENIQY
TRBJ1-1 13 TRBV25-1 ASSRGVAGNTEAF